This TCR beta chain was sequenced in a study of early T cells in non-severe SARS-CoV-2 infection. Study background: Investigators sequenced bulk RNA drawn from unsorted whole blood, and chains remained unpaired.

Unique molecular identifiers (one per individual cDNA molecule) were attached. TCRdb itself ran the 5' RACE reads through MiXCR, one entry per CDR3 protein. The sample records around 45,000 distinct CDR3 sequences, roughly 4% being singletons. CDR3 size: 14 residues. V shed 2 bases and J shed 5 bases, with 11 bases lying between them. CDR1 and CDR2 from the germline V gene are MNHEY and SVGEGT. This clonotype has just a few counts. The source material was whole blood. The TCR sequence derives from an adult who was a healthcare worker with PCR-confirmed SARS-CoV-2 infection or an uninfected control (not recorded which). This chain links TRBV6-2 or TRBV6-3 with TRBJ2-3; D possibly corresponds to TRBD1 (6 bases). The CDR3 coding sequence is TGTGCCAGCAGTTACCGAATAGGGGGAGATACGCAGTATTTT. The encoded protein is CASSYRIGGDTQYF.